This T cell receptor (beta chain) derives from a study of CD4 T cell repertoires in COVID-19. Across the study: After less than twelve days of IL-2 expansion, CFSE-low cells were relabeled and restimulated with other coronavirus spikes. Study findings and constraints: Several top expanded SARS-CoV-2-reactive clonotypes were shared by two or three memory subsets. SARS-CoV and/or HKU1 spike cultures shared between about 6.5 and 27% of SARS-CoV-2 clonotypes.

V was cut by 4 bases and J by 0 bases, with 7 bases left in between. Germline V gene sequence: CDR1 SGHDT, CDR2 YYEEEE. There are 13 residues in the CDR3. A single count supports this clone. Its antigen is unknown. Here immunoSEQ multiplex PCR was the method, and the copy in TCRdb shows in-frame clones only, minus some. The sample carries approximately 8,400 clones, 80% to 85% recorded once. These memory T cells were uncultured and sequenced directly after ex vivo isolation. The sequence came from a human donor who had COVID-19. This chain uses TRBV5-6 with TRBJ1-2, with unresolved D. Sequenced material: effector memory CD4+ T cells from blood, taken before the COVID-19 pandemic. The CDR3 DNA sequence: TGTGCCAGCAGCAAGGGAGCTAACTATGGCTACACCTTC. This gives the protein CASSKGANYGYTF.